One sample yielded the 12 T cell receptor beta chains listed below, sequenced in a study of blood T cells in healthy people across ages. A second PCR of 7 to 11 cycles used a sample-barcoded 5' primer and a J-beta primer mix. TCRdb analysed the 5' RACE reads with MiXCR anew, one entry per CDR3 protein. The sample gives 1.5 million to 2 million distinct CDR3 sequences, 28% of which show up once; 7.7% is in the top ten. Material for sequencing was blood. These receptors all stem from a woman in her 30s in good health.

This chain links TRBV6-5 with TRBJ2-3; TRBD2 agrees at 8 bases. This CDR3 has 16 residues. Germline assignment: CDR1 MNHEY and CDR2 SVGAGI. J lost 0 bases, V lost 4 bases, and 6 bases had no gene match. The CDR3 reads CASSSRVAGSTDTQYF. In nucleotides, the CDR3 is TGTGCCAGCAGTTCCCGGGTAGCGGGGAGCACAGATACGCAGTATTTT.

This clonotype was seen ten or more times. CDR3 nucleotide sequence: TGTGCCAGCAGTACCCCCCCTATGAATGGCTACACCTTC. It translates to CASSTPPMNGYTF. The rearrangement uses TRBV28 and TRBJ1-2; no reliable D call. The CDR3 spans 13 residues. Between the trimmed V and J ends, which lost 5 bases and 6 bases, there was a span of 13 bases. Germline CDR1 reads MDHEN; CDR2 reads SYDVKM.

The chain combines TRBV27 with TRBJ2-3; TRBD2 matches 10 bases. This CDR3 has 16 residues. With 5 bases clipped from V and 1 base from J, the junction kept 6 bases outside the gene matches. Germline CDR1 is MNHEY and CDR2 is SMNVEV (reference sequence). The DNA for the CDR3 is TGTGCCAGCAGTCCCTCTAGCGGGGGAGGCACAGATACGCAGTATTTT. Translated, it gives CASSPSSGGGTDTQYF.

The chain carries TRBV2 and TRBJ1-6, with D unresolved. The length of the CDR3 is 12 residues. V was cut by 1 base and J by 11 bases, with 6 bases left in between. Germline-derived CDR1 and CDR2 are SNHLY and FYNNEI. The CDR3: CASSEGGPPLHF. The DNA of the CDR3 is TGTGCCAGCAGTGAAGGGGGTCCACCCCTCCACTTT.

The chain joins TRBV20-1 to TRBJ2-7; TRBD2 matches 8 bases. The J segment lost 0 bases and the V segment lost 5 bases, leaving 6 bases of the junction unmatched. Germline values: CDR1 DFQATT, CDR2 SNEGSKA (reference sequence). The CDR3 runs 14 residues. CDR3 bases: TGCAGTGCTGTCCGAGGGACTAGCTCCTACGAGCAGTACTTC. Translated: CSAVRGTSSYEQYF.

The chain is built from TRBV9 and TRBJ2-7, with 7 bases identical to TRBD2. Germline V gene sequence: CDR1 SGDLS, CDR2 YYNGEE. The J segment lost 2 bases and the V segment lost 9 bases, leaving 8 bases of the junction unmatched. CDR3 length equals 13 residues. The CDR3 nucleotides read TGTGCCAACAGAGAGACTAGCACCTACGAGCAGTACTTC. This sequence encodes CANRETSTYEQYF.

The chain is built from TRBV5-1 and TRBJ2-5, with 10 positions matching TRBD2. J gave up 4 bases and V 3 bases, and 3 bases lay outside the gene matches. Germline CDR1 and CDR2: SGHRS and YFSETQ. The CDR3 loop spans 14 amino acids. The CDR3 DNA is TGCGCCAGCAGCTCACAGCGGGGGGGAGAGACCCAGTACTTC. Translating it yields CASSSQRGGETQYF.

This clonotype has only a few counts. The chain uses TRBV29-1 and TRBJ1-2; no definite D call. The CDR3 covers 13 residues. Trimming took off 7 bases at V and 4 bases at J, with 16 bases between the two ends. Germline V gene sequence: CDR1 SQVTM, CDR2 ANQGSEA. This CDR3 is CSAIVTESYGYTF. CDR3 nucleotide sequence: TGCAGCGCCATCGTGACGGAATCCTATGGCTACACCTTC.

This clonotype was counted only a few times. The rearrangement uses TRBV19 and TRBJ2-7; possibly TRBD2 for D (5 bases). Per germline, CDR1 LNHDA and CDR2 SQIVND (reference sequence). The CDR3 totals 14 residues. V shed 6 bases and J shed 6 bases, with 18 bases lying between them. CDR3 coding DNA: TGTGCCAGTAGCCAGGACTCGAGCTACGGCGAGCAGTACTTC. Its translation is CASSQDSSYGEQYF.

About this clonotype: This may come from a read error, since a much larger clone is one base off. The chain joins TRBV10-1 to TRBJ2-4, with 8 bases lining up with TRBD2. Germline assignment: CDR1 WNHNN and CDR2 SYGVQD (reference sequence). The CDR3 sequence is 13 residues long. The trim removed 3 bases at V and 13 bases at J, leaving 8 bases unmatched. CDR3 sequence: CASSELAEGEQYF. DNA of the CDR3: TGCGCCAGCAGTGAACTAGCGGAAGGGGAGCAGTACTTC.

The CDR3 spells CASSPVDLGTEAFF. The CDR3 DNA reads TGTGCCAGTAGTCCCGTGGACCTGGGGACTGAAGCTTTCTTT. The chain joins TRBV19 to TRBJ1-1; D unresolved. Per the germline V gene, CDR1 is LNHDA and CDR2 is SQIVND (reference sequence). The CDR3 consists of 14 residues. The ends were cut back, 5 bases at V and 5 bases at J, with 15 bases in the middle.

This chain connects TRBV6-6 to TRBJ2-3, with TRBD2 matching over 12 bases. The CDR3 runs to 17 residues. Germline-derived CDR1 and CDR2 are MNHNY and SVGAGI (reference sequence). V gave up 2 bases and J gave up 3 bases; unmatched junction bases: 6. CDR3 nucleotides: TGTGCCAGCAGTTACCCAACTAGCGGGGGGAAAACAGATACGCAGTATTTT. This codes for CASSYPTSGGKTDTQYF.